The clone carrying this T cell receptor beta chain was detected many times. One junction end does not reproduce the germline sequence, and a read error may be involved. In germline, CDR1 is SSHAT, CDR2 FNYEAQ (reference sequence). The CDR3 runs to 16 residues. TCRdb analysed the reads with MiXCR anew, one entry per CDR3 protein. The sample shows hundreds of thousands of distinct CDR3 sequences, roughly 15% of them seen only once. The sample originates from a study of T cell repertoires in cytomegalovirus infection. The receptor was isolated from a human donor in good health (CMV status not recorded). Some clones in this sample may be carry-over from other donors' samples. This chain uses TRBV7-7 with TRBJ1-3; maybe TRBD1 (5 bases). Source material: PBMCs. The CDR3 region is CASSLVGLRSGNTIYF. CDR3 DNA sequence: TGTGCTAGCAGCTTAGTGGGGCTACGCTCTGGAAACACCATATATTTT.